This T cell receptor (beta chain) was found in a study of T cells in localized non-small cell lung cancer. In this sample, this clone turned up once. Its antigen remains unknown. The CDR3 extends over 13 amino acids. V shed 4 bases and J shed 2 bases, with 11 bases lying between them. From germline, CDR1 is SQVTM and CDR2 ANQGSEA. Findings of the study overall: Tumor showed lower T cell clonality than uninvolved adjacent lung, where it was highest.

Sequencing was performed with immunoSEQ multiplex PCR; in TCRdb, only in-frame clones are kept and a portion is missing. The profile shows tens of thousands of clones, approximately 90% of them singletons. The sequencing used peripheral blood, collected before any cancer treatment. The chain employs TRBV29-1 and TRBJ1-2; D remains ambiguous. This sequence was found in a male donor aged 60 or older with stage III squamous cell lung carcinoma. The CDR3 DNA is TGCAGCGTTGGCGGGAACCTAAACTATGGCTACACCTTC. It codes for CSVGGNLNYGYTF.